This TCR beta chain was obtained from a study of monozygotic twins with cystic fibrosis. V lost 5 bases and J lost 3, with 14 bases in between. CDR1 SGHAT and CDR2 FQNNGV come from the germline V gene. The CDR3 spans 14 residues. Clones were sequenced by immunoSEQ multiplex PCR, and TCRdb holds only the in-frame ones, with some missing. The sample records approximately 10,000 clones, 85% being singletons. Sequencing was done on a sample of blood. The J gene is TRBJ2-7, the V gene TRBV11-2, with D maybe TRBD1 (5 bases). This receptor was identified in a young man with cystic fibrosis. CDR3 sequence (DNA): TGTGCCAGCAGCGAGTTAAAGGGGCGCTACGAGCAGTACTTC. It yields the protein CASSELKGRYEQYF.